This T cell receptor beta chain comes out of a study of blood T cell repertoires in COVID-19. Per the original methods: The assay estimated nucleated cells by amplifying reference gene primers. The method was immunoSEQ multiplex PCR; TCRdb's version includes in-frame clones alone and lacks a portion of them. V and J calls plus clone size are reproduced from that table; the DNA served to infer D and trimming. This table has 150,000 to 180,000 clones, approximately 91% appearing once. Input material: peripheral blood. The clonotype originates from a woman in her seventies with acute or convalescent COVID-19.

The CDR3 region is CASSFGTSGGAQYF. Written as DNA, the CDR3 is TGTGCCAGCAGCTTCGGGACTAGCGGGGGCGCGCAGTATTTT. V gene TRBV11-3 combines with J gene TRBJ2-3, with 14 bases that match TRBD2. Germline V CDR1 and CDR2: SGHNT, YENEEA. The V segment lost 3 bases and the J segment 10 bases; nucleotides outside the gene matches: 3. The CDR3 covers 14 residues. Using reference TRBV11-3 and TRBJ2-3 for the parts outside the CDR3, the full variable domain is EAGVVQSPRYKIIEKKQPVAFWCNPISGHNTLYWYLQNLGQGPELLIRYENEEAVDDSQLPKDRFSAERLKGVDSTLKIQPAELGDSAVYLCASSFGTSGGAQYFGPGTRLTVL.